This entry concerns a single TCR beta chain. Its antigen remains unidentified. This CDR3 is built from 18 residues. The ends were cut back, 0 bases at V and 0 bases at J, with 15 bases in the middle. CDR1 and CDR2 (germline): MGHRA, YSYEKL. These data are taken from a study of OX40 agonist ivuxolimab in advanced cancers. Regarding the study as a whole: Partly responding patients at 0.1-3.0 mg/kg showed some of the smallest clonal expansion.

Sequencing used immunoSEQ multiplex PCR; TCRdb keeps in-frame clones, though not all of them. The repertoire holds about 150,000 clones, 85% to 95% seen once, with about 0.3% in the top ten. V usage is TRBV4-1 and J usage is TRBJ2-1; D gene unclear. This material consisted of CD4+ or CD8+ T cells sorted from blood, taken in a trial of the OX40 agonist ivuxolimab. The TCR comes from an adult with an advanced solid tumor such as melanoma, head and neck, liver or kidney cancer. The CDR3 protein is CASSQDSGAASSYNEQFF. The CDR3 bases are TGCGCCAGCAGCCAAGATAGTGGCGCGGCGAGCTCCTACAATGAGCAGTTCTTC.